A single sample gave rise to the 10 T cell receptor beta chains below, sequenced in a study of TIL therapy for anti-PD-1-resistant metastatic lung cancer. Time point here: pre-treatment sample, taken before nivolumab and TIL therapy. This was the immunoSEQ v3 assay. Method: immunoSEQ multiplex PCR; TCRdb's copy keeps in-frame clones and lacks some. Here the sample spans 55,000 to 70,000 clones, about nine tenths being singletons. The sequencing used blood, collected at baseline. The source is a person aged 25 to 85 with non-small cell lung cancer.

This chain uses TRBV18 with TRBJ1-1; 12 bases are a match to TRBD1. Trimming cost V 5 bases and J 3 bases; bases outside gene matches: 1. Germline loops: CDR1 KGHSH, CDR2 LQKENI. The CDR3 is 14 amino acids. This CDR3 reads CASSGTGGDTEAFF. As DNA, the CDR3 is TGTGCCAGCTCAGGGACAGGGGGCGACACTGAAGCTTTCTTT.

The chain recombines TRBV6-5 with TRBJ1-1; possibly TRBD1 for D (5 bases). Trimming took 7 bases from V and 0 from J, leaving 6 bases between them. Germline V gene lookup returns CDR1 MNHEY and CDR2 SVGAGI. This CDR3 comprises 12 residues. The CDR3 DNA reads as TGTGCCAGCAACAGGATGAACACTGAAGCTTTCTTT. It codes for CASNRMNTEAFF.

This chain links TRBV5-1 with TRBJ2-3, with D perhaps given as TRBD1 or TRBD2 (5 bases each). The CDR3 sequence is 15 residues long. Germline values: CDR1 SGHRS, CDR2 YFSETQ. V was pared by 0 bases and J by 1 base, with 9 bases between. CDR3 DNA sequence: TGCGCCAGCAGCTTGGACCCGGGACGCACAGATACGCAGTATTTT. It codes for CASSLDPGRTDTQYF.

This chain connects TRBV28 to TRBJ1-1; TRBD1 matches 7 bases. After removal of 6 bases from V and 8 bases from J, the junction contained 6 bases not matched to a gene. The germline CDR1 and CDR2 sequences are MDHEN and SYDVKM. CDR3 length equals 12 residues. The CDR3 nucleotides are TGTGCCAGCAGAGAACCGACAGGGGAAGCTTTCTTT. Residues: CASREPTGEAFF.

The CDR3 sequence is CASSLAGVLEAFF. The DNA for the CDR3 is TGTGCCAGCAGTTTAGCGGGCGTCCTCGAAGCTTTCTTT. V is TRBV28 and J is TRBJ1-1; D is ambiguous. From germline, CDR1 is MDHEN and CDR2 SYDVKM. The CDR3 runs to 13 residues. Trimming removed 2 bases at V and 8 bases at J, with 12 bases between.

This chain links TRBV6-1 with TRBJ2-2, with 8 bases identical to TRBD1. The CDR3 has 17 residues. J was trimmed by 0 bases and V by 3 bases; bases with no gene match: 6. CDR1 is MNHNS, CDR2 SASEGT, per germline. CDR3 amino acids: CASSDPRDRPNTGELFF. The CDR3 bases are TGTGCCAGCAGTGATCCCCGGGACAGGCCGAACACCGGGGAGCTGTTTTTT.

This chain links TRBV20-1 with TRBJ1-1, with D unresolved. V was pared by 2 bases and J by 5 bases, with 6 bases between. Germline-derived CDR1 and CDR2 are DFQATT and SNEGSKA (reference sequence). The CDR3 sequence is 11 residues long. This chain's CDR3 is CSARMGTEAFF. In DNA form, the CDR3 reads TGCAGTGCTAGAATGGGGACTGAAGCTTTCTTT.

The V and J genes are TRBV7-8 and TRBJ1-1, with TRBD1 as a possible D gene (5 bases). Trimming removed 5 bases from V and 0 bases from J, with 19 bases in between. Germline V gives CDR1 SGHVS, CDR2 FQNEAQ. The CDR3 extends over 17 amino acids. CDR3 sequence: CASSPLWGGGMNTEAFF. The CDR3 nucleotides read TGTGCCAGCAGCCCACTCTGGGGGGGAGGAATGAACACTGAAGCTTTCTTT.

The chain combines TRBV4-1 with TRBJ2-7, with no clear D. Trimming left V 0 bases short and J 0 bases short, with 9 bases between. The CDR3 sequence is 15 residues long. Per germline, CDR1 MGHRA and CDR2 YSYEKL. CDR3 DNA: TGCGCCAGCAGCCAAGATCCAATTAGCTCCTACGAGCAGTACTTC. Translating gives CASSQDPISSYEQYF.

The chain is built from TRBV23-1 and TRBJ1-5; TRBD1 aligns across 7 bases. TRBV23-1 is labeled an ORF, and its function is uncertain. CDR3 length: 17 amino acids. The junction had 11 bases not matched to a gene; V was cut back by 6 bases and J by 0 bases. The CDR3 here is CASSLTGQDHSNQPQHF. CDR3 bases: TGCGCCAGCAGCCTCACCGGACAGGACCATAGCAATCAGCCCCAGCATTTT.